This TCR beta chain was obtained from a study of blood T cell repertoires in COVID-19 (dated by TCRdb to 2018 to 2021). Some background on the complete study: Samples covering the acute and convalescent phases of COVID-19 were provided by collaborators in the United States, Italy and Spain. The material from the prospective study consisted of cDNA or gDNA derived from T cells, B-cell-depleted T cells, or PBMCs. The dataset comprised deeply sampled blood TCRbeta repertoires from subjects exposed to, actively infected with, or recovered from COVID-19. The repertoires were made available in a free public database intended to serve as a resource for research on the immune response to SARS-CoV-2. Samples came from the ongoing ImmuneRACE study (first 160 participants) plus 1,254 subjects from 6 global collaborators. The sample metadata nearly always contained a de-identified subject ID, COVID-19 status, age in years and sex. Where available, HLA class I and class II types were obtained from metadata supplied by the sample provider rather than from assay-based typing. What the authors observed across the whole study: How much clinical and demographic metadata was included differed by source and by participant, and the metadata was provided uncurated.

On this clone itself: What this receptor recognizes is not known. Base qualities were left out, and no much larger clone turns up one base away.

The CDR3, cysteine through phenylalanine, is 16 amino acids long. CDR3 DNA is the only sequence kept; it has 48 bases, read in frame from the first base. V and J lose 4 bases and 5 bases, and a span of 18 bases separates them. CDR1 and CDR2 are read off the germline V gene (reference sequence) as SGHNT and YYREEE. Participants in the prospective study were enrolled through a virtual design, were aged about 18 to 100 years, and lived in 20 to 30 United States geographic areas. In the prospective study, cohorts were assigned on the basis of participant-reported clinical history obtained from a screening survey and a study questionnaire. ImmuneRACE Cohort 3 recovered participants were defined by two consecutive negative NP/OP PCR tests, healthcare professional clearance, or symptom resolution. In the prospective study, whole blood, serum and a nasopharyngeal or oropharyngeal swab were collected from each participant by mobile phlebotomists. Participants in the prospective study had the option to provide additional blood draws and questionnaires over an approximately 2-month period. Before DNA extraction, prospective study blood samples were shipped either frozen or at room temperature.

TCRbeta CDR3 regions were amplified from genomic DNA by means of the immunoSEQ Assay, a bias-controlled multiplex PCR. The paper's processing steps were these. The number of nucleated cells in each sample was estimated by amplification of reference gene primers within the assay. To quantify the absolute abundance of each unique TCRbeta CDR3 rearrangement, sequence reads were collapsed and filtered. For each sample, productive Simpson clonality was calculated as the square root of Simpson's diversity index over productive rearrangements. This is the immuneACCESS table as TCRdb keeps it, with only in-frame sequences that have V and J called. A part of the clones is gone; compared with another copy, unresolved V genes explain less than half, and the rest is unexplained. V and J calls and clone size follow that table, whereas D and trimming were derived from the DNA. For this sample the table gives about 200,000 clones, of which about four fifths were detected only once. The ten largest account for 12% of the sample.

The receptor's source is a man aged 40-49 years who had recovered from COVID-19. Rearrangement joined TRBV5-4 to TRBJ2-2, with TRBD2 perhaps the D gene, on 5 matching bases. Sequencing was done on a sample of PBMCs or T cells enriched from blood (not recorded which). The CDR3 protein sequence reads: CASSPPAASMTGELFF. The DNA reads TGTGCCAGCAGCCCGCCAGCGGCCTCGATGACCGGGGAGCTGTTTTTT.